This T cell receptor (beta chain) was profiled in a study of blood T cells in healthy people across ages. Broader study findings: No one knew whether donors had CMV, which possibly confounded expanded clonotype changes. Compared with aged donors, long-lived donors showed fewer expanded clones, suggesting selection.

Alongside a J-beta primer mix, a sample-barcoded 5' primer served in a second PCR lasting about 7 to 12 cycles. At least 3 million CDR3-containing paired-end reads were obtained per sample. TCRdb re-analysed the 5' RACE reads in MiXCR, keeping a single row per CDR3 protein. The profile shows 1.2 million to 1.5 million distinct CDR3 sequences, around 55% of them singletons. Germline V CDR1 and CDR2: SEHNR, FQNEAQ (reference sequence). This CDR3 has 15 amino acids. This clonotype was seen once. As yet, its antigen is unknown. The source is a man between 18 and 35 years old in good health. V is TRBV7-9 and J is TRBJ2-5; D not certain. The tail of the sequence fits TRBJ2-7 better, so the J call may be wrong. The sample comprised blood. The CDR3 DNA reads TGTGCCAGCAGCTTAAGTAGGGAAGCCCCCTACGAGCAGTACTTC. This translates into CASSLSREAPYEQYF.